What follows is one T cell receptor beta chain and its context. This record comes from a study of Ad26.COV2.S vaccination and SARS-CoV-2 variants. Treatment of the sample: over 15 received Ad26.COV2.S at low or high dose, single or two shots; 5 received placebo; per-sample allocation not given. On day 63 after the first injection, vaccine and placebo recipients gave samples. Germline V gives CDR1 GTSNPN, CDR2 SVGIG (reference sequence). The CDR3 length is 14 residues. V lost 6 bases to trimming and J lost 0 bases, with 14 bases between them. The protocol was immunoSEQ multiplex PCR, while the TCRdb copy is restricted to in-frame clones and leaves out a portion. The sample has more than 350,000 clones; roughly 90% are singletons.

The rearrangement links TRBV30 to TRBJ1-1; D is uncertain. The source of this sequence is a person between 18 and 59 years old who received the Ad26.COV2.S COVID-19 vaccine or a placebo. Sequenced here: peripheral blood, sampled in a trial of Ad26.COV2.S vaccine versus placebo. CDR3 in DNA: TGTGCCTGCGAAACAAGAATGATGAACACTGAAGCTTTCTTT. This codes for CACETRMMNTEAFF.